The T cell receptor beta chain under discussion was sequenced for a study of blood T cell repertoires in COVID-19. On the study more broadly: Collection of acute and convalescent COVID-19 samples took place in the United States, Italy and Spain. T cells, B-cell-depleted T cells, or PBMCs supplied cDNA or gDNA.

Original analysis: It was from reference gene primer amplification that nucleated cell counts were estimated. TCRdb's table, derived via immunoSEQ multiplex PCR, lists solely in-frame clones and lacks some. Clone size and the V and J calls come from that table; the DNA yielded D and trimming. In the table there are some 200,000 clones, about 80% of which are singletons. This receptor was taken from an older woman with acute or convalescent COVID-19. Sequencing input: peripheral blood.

This CDR3 is CASSQDLAGGPGGELFF. As DNA, the CDR3 is TGCGCCAGCAGCCAAGATCTAGCGGGGGGGCCTGGCGGGGAGCTGTTTTTT. The chain joins TRBV4-3 to TRBJ2-2; 12 nucleotides agree with TRBD2. Germline CDR1 reads LGHNA; CDR2 reads YSLEER. The CDR3 extends over 17 amino acids. The junction had 6 bases not matched to a gene; V was cut back by 0 bases and J by 7 bases.